A single sample gave rise to the 7 T cell receptor beta chains below, sequenced in a study of T cell repertoires in cytomegalovirus infection. TCRdb independently ran MiXCR on the reads; one entry per CDR3 protein. The table records more than 350,000 distinct CDR3 sequences, approximately 32% of them present only once. Sequenced input: PBMCs. The receptors originated from a human donor in good health (CMV status not recorded). Some clones in this sample may be carry-over from other donors' samples.

This clonotype was seen only a few times. V usage is TRBV6-5 and J usage is TRBJ1-1, with 8 nucleotides matching TRBD1. The CDR3 contains 15 residues. The V gene end was trimmed by 5 bases and the J gene end by 0 bases; junction bases not matched to a gene: 5. Germline assignment: CDR1 MNHEY and CDR2 SVGAGI. Written as DNA, the CDR3 is TGTGCCAGCAGTACCTGGACAGGGTTGAACACTGAAGCTTTCTTT. Translated, it gives CASSTWTGLNTEAFF.

This clonotype was observed a handful of times. The rearrangement uses TRBV5-6 and TRBJ2-7; D is perhaps TRBD2 (6 bases). In germline, CDR1 is SGHDT, CDR2 YYEEEE. V was pared by 4 bases and J by 6 bases, with 14 bases between. The CDR3 totals 13 residues. CDR3 region: CASSPETRGEQYF. In DNA form, the CDR3 reads TGTGCCAGCAGCCCGGAGACTAGGGGCGAGCAGTACTTC.

The chain is built from TRBV15 and TRBJ2-5; D may be TRBD1 or TRBD2 (5 bases each). The ends were cut back, 0 bases at V and 3 bases at J, with 23 bases in the middle. The CDR3 consists of 19 residues. From germline, CDR1 is LNHNV and CDR2 YYDKDF (reference sequence). Here the CDR3 reads CATSRETGDQGSPKETQYF. DNA of the CDR3: TGTGCCACCAGCAGAGAGACCGGGGACCAGGGATCTCCCAAAGAGACCCAGTACTTC.

This clonotype appeared a few times. This rearrangement joins TRBV7-8 to TRBJ1-6; 7 nucleotides line up with TRBD1. The J segment lost 7 bases and the V segment lost 3 bases, leaving 6 bases of the junction unmatched. The germline V gene has CDR1 SGHVS and CDR2 FQNEAQ. This CDR3 region has 15 residues. CDR3 bases: TGTGCCAGCAGCTTTTCGACAGGGAGCAATTCACCCCTCCACTTT. It encodes CASSFSTGSNSPLHF. The complete variable domain, with remaining parts taken from reference TRBV7-8 and TRBJ1-6, reads GAGVSQSPRYKVAKRGQDVALRCDPISGHVSLFWYQQALGQGPEFLTYFQNEAQLDKSGLPSDRFFAERPEGSVSTLKIQRTQQEDSAVYLCASSFSTGSNSPLHFGNGTRLTVT.

This clonotype came up a few times. CDR3 sequence: CASSWPTGPGPQHF. The CDR3 nucleotides read TGTGCCAGCAGTTGGCCTACAGGGCCCGGACCCCAGCATTTT. The chain links TRBV6-2 or TRBV6-3 to TRBJ1-5; maybe TRBD1 (6 bases). CDR1 is MNHEY and CDR2 is SVGEGT in the germline V gene. This CDR3 region has 14 residues. V was shortened by 4 bases and J by 10 bases, with 17 bases between the two germline ends.

The chain combines TRBV28 with TRBJ1-1; D is possibly TRBD1 (6 bases). Germline V gives CDR1 MDHEN, CDR2 SYDVKM. This CDR3 comprises 14 residues. V lost 1 base to trimming and J lost 6 bases, with 12 bases between them. The CDR3 DNA sequence: TGTGCCAGCAGTTTATTCAGGGGTGGCCCTGAAGCTTTCTTT. This sequence encodes CASSLFRGGPEAFF.

This chain joins TRBV6-6 and TRBJ2-7, with TRBD1 identical over 7 bases. There are 15 residues in the CDR3. Germline V lookup: CDR1 MNHNY, CDR2 SVGAGI (reference sequence). The trim removed 0 bases at V and 7 bases at J, leaving 9 bases unmatched. The CDR3 sequence is CASSYSNQGDLEQYF. The CDR3 DNA is TGTGCCAGCAGTTACTCGAACCAGGGGGATCTGGAGCAGTACTTC.